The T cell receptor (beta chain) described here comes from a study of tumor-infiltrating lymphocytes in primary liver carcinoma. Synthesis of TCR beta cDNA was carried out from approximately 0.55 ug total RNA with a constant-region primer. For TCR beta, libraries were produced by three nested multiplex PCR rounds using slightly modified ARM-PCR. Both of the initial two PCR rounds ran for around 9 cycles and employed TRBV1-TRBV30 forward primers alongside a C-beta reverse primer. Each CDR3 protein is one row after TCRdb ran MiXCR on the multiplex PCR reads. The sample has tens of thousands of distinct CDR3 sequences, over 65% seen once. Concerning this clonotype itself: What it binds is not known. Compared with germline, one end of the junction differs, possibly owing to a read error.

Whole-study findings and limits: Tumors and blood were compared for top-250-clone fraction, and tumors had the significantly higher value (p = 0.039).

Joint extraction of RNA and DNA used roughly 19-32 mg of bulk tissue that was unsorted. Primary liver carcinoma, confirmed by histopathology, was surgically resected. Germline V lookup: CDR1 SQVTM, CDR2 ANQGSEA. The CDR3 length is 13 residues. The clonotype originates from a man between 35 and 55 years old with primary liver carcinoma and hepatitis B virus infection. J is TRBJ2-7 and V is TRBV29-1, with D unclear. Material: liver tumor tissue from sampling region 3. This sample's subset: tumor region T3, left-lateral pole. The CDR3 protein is CSVESQSPYELYF. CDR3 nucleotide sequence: TGCAGCGTTGAAAGCCAGAGTCCTTACGAGCTGTACTTC.